The T cell receptor (beta chain) described here comes from a study of blood T cell repertoires in COVID-19. Study in general: The samples span acute and convalescent COVID-19 from the United States, Italy and Spain. Nucleic acid was either cDNA or gDNA, and it came from T cells, B-cell-depleted T cells, or PBMCs.

Trimming at V came to 2 bases and at J to 6 bases, leaving 5 bases not matched to a gene. CDR1 and CDR2 (germline): SGHTA, FQGNSA. CDR3 length: 15 amino acids. In the authors' workflow: Amplification of reference gene primers provided the estimated nucleated cell counts. Assay used: immunoSEQ multiplex PCR; TCRdb lists only in-frame clones, some missing. The V and J calls and clone size were taken over from that table, and D and trimming were inferred from the DNA. The table shows tens of thousands of clones, with less than 85% occurring only once. The rearrangement uses TRBV7-2 and TRBJ2-2, with 8 bases aligning to TRBD2. Sequenced: peripheral blood. The sequence derives from a human donor in a cohort sampled during active COVID-19. CDR3 in amino acids: CASSLLAGGAGELFF. In DNA form, the CDR3 reads TGTGCCAGCAGCTTACTGGCGGGGGGCGCCGGGGAGCTGTTTTTT.